The clone carrying this TCR beta chain was detected only a few times. TCRdb re-derived calls from the RT-PCR reads in MiXCR, one entry per CDR3 protein. The sample consists of approximately 170,000 distinct CDR3 sequences, over 25% of them appearing once. This CDR3 has 15 residues. V was shortened by 5 bases and J by 1 base, with 12 bases between the two germline ends. These data come from a study of patients and donors after allogeneic stem cell transplantation. Source material: blood, either unsorted or a sorted T cell fraction (not recorded which). The chain links TRBV12-3 or TRBV12-4 to TRBJ1-5, with D perhaps TRBD1 (6 bases). This sequence was found in a human donor who was either an allogeneic HSCT recipient or a stem cell or donor lymphocyte infusion donor (not recorded which). It is not recorded whose cells these are; they may come from a transplant donor. CDR3 coding DNA: TGTGCCAGCAGTGTCGGACAGAGGAGCAATCAGCCCCAGCATTTT. Protein product: CASSVGQRSNQPQHF.